Each of the 24 T cell receptor beta chains below was sequenced from the same sample in a study of CD8+CD57+ T cells in acquired aplastic anemia (dated by TCRdb to the late 2010s). Sequenced on an Illumina HiSeq 2000. Genomic DNA was used as template for profiling of TCR beta VDJ combinations and CDR3 sequences. The public reads were quality trimmed at Q25 with fastp and then assembled into clones with MiXCR by TCRdb, keeping productive beta chains. Rows are combined by CDR3 protein, so each entry shows the most common genes and DNA. This sample has 75,000 to 80,000 distinct CDR3 sequences in its table, and roughly 70% of those were observed once. The leading ten clones occupy approximately 78% of the sample. Expansion of CD8+CD57+ cells had been shown by flow cytometry in the patients chosen for sequencing. Sequenced: sorted CD4+, CD8+, or CD8+CD57+ T cells (not recorded which) from PBMCs. All receptors derive from a human donor with aplastic anemia.

This clonotype was counted ten times or more. The chain has TRBV7-8 and TRBJ2-3; D might be TRBD1 (6 bases). This CDR3 has 14 amino acids. Germline V CDR1 and CDR2: SGHVS, FQNEAQ. The germline V and J ends were trimmed by 5 bases and 4 bases, with 13 bases remaining between them. CDR3 in amino acids: CASSLDPGADTQYF. In DNA form, the CDR3 reads TGTGCCAGCAGCCTCGATCCAGGGGCAGATACGCAGTATTTT.

The V call is TRBV9, the J call TRBJ2-3; D is perhaps TRBD2 (7 bases). Trimming took 0 bases from V and 4 from J, leaving 21 bases between them. The CDR3 is made up of 18 amino acids. Germline V CDR1 and CDR2: SGDLS, YYNGEE. The CDR3 sequence is CASSVVPGGQTHADTQYF. The DNA for the CDR3 is TGTGCCAGCAGCGTAGTACCGGGAGGACAGACCCACGCAGATACGCAGTATTTT.

The genes are TRBV4-1 and TRBJ2-7, with TRBD1 matching 10 bases. Trimming at V came to 0 bases and at J to 7 bases, leaving 6 bases not matched to a gene. Germline lookup yields CDR1 MGHRA and CDR2 YSYEKL. The CDR3 length is 15 residues. CDR3 loop: CASSQDRTGGGEQYF. CDR3 nucleotide sequence: TGCGCCAGCAGCCAAGATAGGACAGGGGGAGGGGAGCAGTACTTC.

This clonotype is a singleton in its sample. V and J are TRBV7-6 and TRBJ2-3, with a possible D match to TRBD2 (5 bases). The CDR3 is 15 amino acids. Looked up from germline, CDR1 is SGHVS and CDR2 is FNYEAQ. Trimming took off 3 bases at V and 2 bases at J, with 12 bases between the two ends. The chain's CDR3 is CASSFGGSPTDTQYF. The DNA of the CDR3 is TGTGCCAGCAGCTTCGGTGGGAGCCCCACAGATACGCAGTATTTT.

CDR3: CASRSEAKGTQYF. The DNA for the CDR3 is TGTGCCAGCCGCAGCGAAGCTAAGGGGACCCAGTACTTC. V usage is TRBV2 and J usage is TRBJ2-5; the D is unclear. This CDR3 has 13 residues. Germline CDR1 reads SNHLY; CDR2 reads FYNNEI. The V and J ends lost 8 bases and 7 bases respectively, with 17 bases between them.

This chain uses TRBV19 with TRBJ2-4; D not certain. Trimming stripped 5 bases from V and 0 bases from J, with 5 bases between. CDR3 length: 13 residues. CDR1 is LNHDA, CDR2 SQIVND, per germline (reference sequence). CDR3 protein: CASSGLAKNIQYF. The CDR3 DNA follows: TGTGCCAGTAGTGGGTTAGCCAAAAACATTCAGTACTTC.

The V and J genes are TRBV7-8 and TRBJ2-5; D remains ambiguous. The germline V and J ends were trimmed by 4 bases and 6 bases, with 6 bases remaining between them. Germline-derived CDR1 and CDR2 are SGHVS and FQNEAQ. The CDR3 runs 11 residues. CDR3 loop: CASSWAQTQYF. CDR3 DNA: TGTGCCAGCAGCTGGGCCCAGACCCAGTACTTC. Variable domain in full (rest from reference TRBV7-8 and TRBJ2-5): GAGVSQSPRYKVAKRGQDVALRCDPISGHVSLFWYQQALGQGPEFLTYFQNEAQLDKSGLPSDRFFAERPEGSVSTLKIQRTQQEDSAVYLCASSWAQTQYFGPGTRLLVL.

The chain has TRBV13 and TRBJ2-3; possibly TRBD2 for D (5 bases). CDR3 length equals 13 residues. V gave up 5 bases and J gave up 15 bases, with 21 bases separating them. Germline CDR1 reads PRHDT; CDR2 reads FYEKMQ (reference sequence). Here the CDR3 reads CASSQTRESRKYF. The CDR3 region has the DNA TGTGCCAGCAGCCAAACCCGGGAATCGAGGAAATATTTT. Together with reference TRBV13 and TRBJ2-3, the CDR3 gives the full variable domain: AAGVIQSPRHLIKEKRETATLKCYPIPRHDTVYWYQQGPGQDPQFLISFYEKMQSDKGSIPDRFSAQQFSDYHSELNMSSLELGDSALYFCASSQTRESRKYFGPGTRLTVL.

CDR3 protein: CASSTAGAGNTIYF. The CDR3 nucleotides are TGTGCCAGCAGCACAGCAGGGGCTGGAAACACCATATATTTT. The rearrangement joins TRBV7-2 to TRBJ1-3, with D perhaps matching TRBD1 (6 bases). The ends were cut back, 5 bases at V and 2 bases at J, with 10 bases in the middle. The germline gives CDR1 SGHTA, CDR2 FQGNSA. This CDR3 has 14 amino acids. Full variable domain (outside the CDR3, taken from reference TRBV7-2 and TRBJ1-3): GAGVSQSPSNKVTEKGKDVELRCDPISGHTALYWYRQSLGQGLEFLIYFQGNSAPDKSGLPSDRFSAERTGGSVSTLTIQRTQQEDSAVYLCASSTAGAGNTIYFGEGSWLTVV.

The chain joins TRBV2 to TRBJ2-5; 7 nucleotides agree with TRBD2. The V gene's germline CDR1 is SNHLY and CDR2 FYNNEI. CDR3 length: 12 residues. V lost 10 bases, J lost 4 bases, and 6 bases stayed unmatched. CDR3 DNA sequence: TGTGCCACCAGACTAGCACTAGAGACCCAGTACTTC. Residues: CATRLALETQYF.

The chain recombines TRBV20-1 with TRBJ1-1, with 8 positions matching TRBD1. The CDR3 is 12 residues long. With 0 bases clipped from V and 7 bases from J, the junction kept 1 base outside the gene matches. Germline CDR1 is DFQATT and CDR2 is SNEGSKA (reference sequence). The CDR3: CSARETGDEAFF. The CDR3 DNA is TGCAGTGCTAGAGAGACAGGGGATGAAGCTTTCTTT.

V and J are TRBV24-1 and TRBJ2-5, with TRBD2 as a possible D gene (6 bases). The length of the CDR3 is 14 residues. V lost 4 bases and J lost 9, with 17 bases in between. Germline V gives CDR1 KGHDR, CDR2 SFDVKD. DNA of the CDR3: TGTGCCACCAGTGACTGGTCGGCGGGGCAAGCCCAGTACTTC. Amino acid sequence: CATSDWSAGQAQYF.

This chain links TRBV5-1 with TRBJ1-2, with 7 bases matching TRBD1. There are 16 residues in the CDR3. Germline V gene data show CDR1 as SGHRS and CDR2 as YFSETQ. Losses at the gene ends were 3 bases for V and 8 bases for J; bases not matched to a gene: 16. CDR3 sequence: CASSSIDKSRGGGYTF. CDR3 in DNA: TGCGCCAGCAGCTCTATCGACAAGAGCAGGGGGGGAGGCTACACCTTC. The full variable domain, completed using reference TRBV5-1 and TRBJ1-2, is KAGVTQTPRYLIKTRGQQVTLSCSPISGHRSVSWYQQTPGQGLQFLFEYFSETQRNKGNFPGRFSGRQFSNSRSEMNVSTLELGDSALYLCASSSIDKSRGGGYTFGSGTRLTVV.

The chain has TRBV6-1 and TRBJ1-1; D remains unclear. V lost 11 bases, J lost 4 bases, and 17 bases lay in between. CDR1 MNHNS and CDR2 SASEGT come from the germline V gene. The CDR3 runs 13 residues. Here the CDR3 reads CAGNREVSTEAFF. The CDR3 DNA reads as TGTGCCGGGAATCGGGAGGTGAGCACTGAAGCTTTCTTT.

This sequence joins TRBV20-1 and TRBJ2-7, with D possibly TRBD2 on 5 matching bases. Trimming stripped 0 bases from V and 2 bases from J, with 8 bases between. CDR1 and CDR2 (germline): DFQATT, SNEGSKA (reference sequence). This CDR3 has 13 amino acids. Here the CDR3 DNA reads TGCAGTGCTAGAGATCGGGGAACCTACGAGCAGTACTTC. Encoded protein: CSARDRGTYEQYF.

Concerning this clonotype itself: The junction does not match germline at one end; this may be a read error. The V and J genes are TRBV10-3 and TRBJ1-5, with 7 bases matching TRBD1. This CDR3 has 15 amino acids. Germline V gives CDR1 ENHRY, CDR2 SYGVKD. CDR3 in DNA: TGTGCCAGCAGTGAAGACAGGGTGAGCAATCAGCCCCAGCATTTT. Its translation: CASSEDRVSNQPQHF.

The V call is TRBV25-1, the J call TRBJ2-7, with 8 bases lining up with TRBD2. In germline, CDR1 is MGHDK, CDR2 SYGVNS. CDR3 length equals 16 residues. Trimming took 6 bases from V and 4 from J; bases not matched to a gene: 14. The CDR3 DNA sequence: TGTGCCAGCAGCCAAGTTCCCCGGGGGGGAAGGTACGAGCAGTACTTC. Translation: CASSQVPRGGRYEQYF.

As to this clonotype: A junction boundary mismatches the germline segment, possibly from a read error. V gene TRBV2 combines with J gene TRBJ1-2; 8 bases are a match to TRBD1. This CDR3 spans 14 amino acids. Germline V gives CDR1 SNHLY, CDR2 FYNNEI. In nucleotides, the CDR3 is TGTGCCATCAGTGAGACAGGGGAGAGCTATGGCTACACCTTC. This sequence encodes CAISETGESYGYTF.

This clonotype was observed a few times. V gene TRBV6-1 combines with J gene TRBJ1-6, with D possibly TRBD1 on 5 matching bases. This CDR3 spans 13 amino acids. Germline V CDR1 and CDR2: MNHNS, SASEGT. With 5 bases removed from V and 8 bases from J, the gap between germline ends came to 10 bases. The CDR3 reads CASSRIGDSPLHF. CDR3 nucleotide sequence: TGTGCCAGCAGTCGCATAGGGGATTCACCCCTCCACTTT.

This rearrangement joins TRBV6-1 to TRBJ2-7; D remains ambiguous. Germline V gene lookup returns CDR1 MNHNS and CDR2 SASEGT. The CDR3 loop spans 16 amino acids. Trimming pared 7 bases from V and 3 bases from J, leaving 22 bases between. The DNA for the CDR3 is TGTGCCAGCAACCCACTTGCGGCAGTCGGTTTCTACGAGCAGTACTTC. The encoded protein is CASNPLAAVGFYEQYF.

The chain links TRBV29-1 to TRBJ2-7; 10 bases agree with TRBD1. V dropped 1 base and J dropped 4; count of bases not matched to a gene: 10. This CDR3 contains 16 residues. Germline CDR1 SQVTM, CDR2 ANQGSEA. The CDR3 protein is CSVEGGETGGSYEQYF. CDR3 nucleotide sequence: TGCAGCGTTGAAGGTGGAGAGACAGGGGGCAGTTACGAGCAGTACTTC.

This chain links TRBV10-2 with TRBJ2-7; D unresolved. V lost 2 bases and J lost 1, with 6 bases in between. The CDR3 has 13 amino acids. Germline V gives CDR1 WSHSY, CDR2 SAAADI. CDR3 nucleotides: TGCGCCAGCAGTGAGCCTATTTCCTACGAGCAGTACTTC. This encodes CASSEPISYEQYF.

As concerns this clonotype: A read error may account for a junction end that differs from germline. The J gene is TRBJ1-2, the V gene TRBV13, with a possible D match to TRBD1 (5 bases). The CDR3 totals 12 residues. CDR1 and CDR2 (germline): PRHDT, FYEKMQ (reference sequence). The CDR3 reads CASSIGVYGYTF. The CDR3 DNA is TGTGCCAGCAGCATAGGGGTCTATGGCTACACCTTC.

The rearrangement joins TRBV25-1 to TRBJ1-2, with 11 bases that match TRBD1. The CDR3 spans 16 residues. Germline V CDR1 and CDR2: MGHDK, SYGVNS. V trimming: 4 bases; J trimming: 4 bases; junction bases outside the gene matches: 8. The CDR3 nucleotides are TGTGCCAGCAGTGGGCCGTGGACAGGGGGCGGCTATGGCTACACCTTC. Encoded protein: CASSGPWTGGGYGYTF.